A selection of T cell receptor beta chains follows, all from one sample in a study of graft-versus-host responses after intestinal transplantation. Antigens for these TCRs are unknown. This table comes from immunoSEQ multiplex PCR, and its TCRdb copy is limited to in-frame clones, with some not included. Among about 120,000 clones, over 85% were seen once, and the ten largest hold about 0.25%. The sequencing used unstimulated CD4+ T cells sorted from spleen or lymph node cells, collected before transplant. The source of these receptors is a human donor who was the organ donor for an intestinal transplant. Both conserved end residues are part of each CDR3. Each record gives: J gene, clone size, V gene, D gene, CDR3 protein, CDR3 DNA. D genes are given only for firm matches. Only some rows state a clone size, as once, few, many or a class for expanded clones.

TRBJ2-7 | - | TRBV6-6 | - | CASRRAAGTYEQYF | TGTGCCAGCAGACGGGCCGCTGGAACCTACGAGCAGTACTTC
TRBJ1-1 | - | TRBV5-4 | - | CASSPRRENTEAFF | TGTGCCAGCAGCCCTAGGCGGGAGAACACTGAAGCTTTCTTT
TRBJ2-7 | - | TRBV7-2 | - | CASSGGPYQDYEQYF | TGTGCCAGCAGCGGGGGCCCCTACCAGGACTACGAGCAGTACTTC
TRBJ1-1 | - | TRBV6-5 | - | CASSYGLGSNTEAFF | TGTGCCAGCAGTTACGGCCTGGGATCGAACACTGAAGCTTTCTTT
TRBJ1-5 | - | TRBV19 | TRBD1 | CASRRDSLNQPQHF | TGTGCCAGTAGAAGGGACAGCTTAAATCAGCCCCAGCATTTT
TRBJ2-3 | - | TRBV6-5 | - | CASSAQLSAGITQYF | TGTGCCAGCAGTGCACAACTCTCTGCGGGGATTACGCAGTATTTT
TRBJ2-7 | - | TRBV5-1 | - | CASSLLSRVGLGEQYF | TGCGCCAGCAGCTTGCTAAGCAGGGTTGGATTGGGCGAGCAGTACTTC
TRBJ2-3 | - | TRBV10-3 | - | CAISELQGGTDTQYF | TGTGCCATCAGTGAGTTACAGGGGGGGACAGATACGCAGTATTTT
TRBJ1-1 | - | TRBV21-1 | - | CASSKQGNTEAFF | TGTGCCAGCAGCAAACAGGGGAACACTGAAGCTTTCTTT
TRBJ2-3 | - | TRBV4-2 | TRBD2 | CASSQEGYRTSGSTDTQYF | TGTGCCAGCAGCCAAGAGGGGTACCGGACTAGCGGGAGCACAGATACGCAGTATTTT
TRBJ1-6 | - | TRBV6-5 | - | CASSPGPANSPLHF | TGTGCCAGCAGCCCGGGACCGGCGAATTCACCCCTCCACTTT
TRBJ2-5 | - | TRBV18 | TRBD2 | CASSPQREWETQYF | TGTGCCAGCTCACCACAGCGGGAGTGGGAGACCCAGTACTTC
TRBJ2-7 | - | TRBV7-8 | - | CASSLYGYEQYF | TGTGCCAGCAGCTTATACGGGTACGAGCAGTACTTC
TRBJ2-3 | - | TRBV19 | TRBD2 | CASSMRTSGRGSTDTQYF | TGTGCCAGTAGTATGAGGACTAGCGGGAGGGGGAGCACAGATACGCAGTATTTT
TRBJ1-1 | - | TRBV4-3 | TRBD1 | CASSYKQGGATEAFF | TGCGCCAGCAGCTATAAACAGGGGGGGGCCACTGAAGCTTTCTTT
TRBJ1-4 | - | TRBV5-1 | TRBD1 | CASSGGTGEHEKLFF | TGCGCCAGCAGCGGCGGGACAGGGGAGCATGAAAAACTGTTTTTT
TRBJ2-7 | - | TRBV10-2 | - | CATGPRGTYEQYF | TGCGCCACCGGGCCGAGAGGGACCTACGAGCAGTACTTC
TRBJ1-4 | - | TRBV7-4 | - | CASSLWSEQGPTNEKLFF | TGTGCCAGCAGCTTATGGTCAGAACAGGGCCCAACTAATGAAAAACTGTTTTTT
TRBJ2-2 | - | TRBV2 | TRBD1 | CASSQIRQGTGELFF | TGTGCCAGCAGTCAGATAAGACAGGGGACCGGGGAGCTGTTTTTT
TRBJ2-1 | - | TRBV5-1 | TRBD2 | CASSLAGSSYNEQFF | TGCGCCAGCAGCTTAGCGGGGAGCTCCTACAATGAGCAGTTCTTC
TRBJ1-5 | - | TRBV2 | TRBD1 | CASSGDRGRDQPQHF | TGTGCCAGCAGTGGGGACAGGGGGAGGGATCAGCCCCAGCATTTT
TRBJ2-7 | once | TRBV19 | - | CASSRGLIGTYEQYF | TGTGCCAGTAGTAGAGGGCTCATAGGCACCTACGAGCAGTACTTC
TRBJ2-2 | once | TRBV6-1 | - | CASSASGRNTGELFF | TGTGCCAGCAGTGCCAGCGGGCGAAACACCGGGGAGCTGTTTTTT
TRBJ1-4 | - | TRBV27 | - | CASSFSLASNEKLFF | TGTGCCAGCAGTTTCAGCCTCGCTTCTAATGAAAAACTGTTTTTT
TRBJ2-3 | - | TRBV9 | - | CASSVVDSSTDTQYF | TGTGCCAGCAGCGTGGTGGATTCTAGCACAGATACGCAGTATTTT
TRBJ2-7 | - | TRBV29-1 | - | CSVEYWDEQYF | TGCAGCGTTGAATACTGGGACGAGCAGTACTTC
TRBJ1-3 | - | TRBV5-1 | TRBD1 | CASREDRSTIYF | TGCGCCAGCAGGGAGGACAGGTCCACCATATATTTT
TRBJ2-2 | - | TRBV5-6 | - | CASSRSGFRSTGELFF | TGTGCCAGCAGCCGGTCTGGGTTCCGGAGCACCGGGGAGCTGTTTTTT
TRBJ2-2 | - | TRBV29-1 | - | CSATANTGELFF | TGCAGCGCGACCGCGAACACCGGGGAGCTGTTTTTT
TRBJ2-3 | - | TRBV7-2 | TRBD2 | CASSLVGAGANTQYF | TGTGCCAGCAGCTTAGTCGGAGCGGGAGCAAATACGCAGTATTTT
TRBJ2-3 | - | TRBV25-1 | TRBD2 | CASRLLADSTDTQYF | TGTGCCAGCCGACTGCTAGCGGACAGCACAGATACGCAGTATTTT
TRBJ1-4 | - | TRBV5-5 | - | CASSLGGSNEKLFF | TGTGCCAGCAGCTTGGGGGGTAGTAATGAAAAACTGTTTTTT
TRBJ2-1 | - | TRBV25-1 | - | CASRRSGRAYNEQFF | TGTGCCAGCAGGAGATCAGGGCGGGCCTACAATGAGCAGTTCTTC
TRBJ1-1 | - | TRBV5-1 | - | CASSSRTGTYTEAFF | TGCGCCAGCAGTTCTCGAACAGGTACATACACTGAAGCTTTCTTT
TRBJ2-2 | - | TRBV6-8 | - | CASSRTGELFF | TGTGCCAGCAGTCGGACCGGGGAGCTGTTTTTT
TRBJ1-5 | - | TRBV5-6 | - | CASSLGSNQPQHF | TGTGCCAGCAGCTTAGGCAGCAATCAGCCCCAGCATTTT
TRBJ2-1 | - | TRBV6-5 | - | CASSYLNNEQFF | TGTGCCAGCAGTTACCTCAACAATGAGCAGTTCTTC
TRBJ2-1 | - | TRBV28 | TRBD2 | CASSPSGRGYNEQFF | TGTGCCAGCAGTCCAAGCGGGAGGGGCTACAATGAGCAGTTCTTC
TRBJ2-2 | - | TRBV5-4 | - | CASTWRTGELFF | TGTGCCAGCACGTGGCGGACCGGGGAGCTGTTTTTT
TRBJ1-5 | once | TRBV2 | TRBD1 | CASREPWDSGYSNQPQHF | TGTGCCAGCAGGGAGCCCTGGGACAGTGGGTATAGCAATCAGCCCCAGCATTTT